What follows are 22 T cell receptor beta chains derived from one specimen sequenced in a study of blood T cells in healthy people across ages. The use of a sample-barcoded 5' primer and a J-beta primer mix characterized a second PCR of roughly 6 to 11 cycles. Via MiXCR, TCRdb re-called the 5' RACE reads, giving one row per CDR3 protein. Of approximately 760,000 distinct CDR3 sequences in the sample, around 25% are singletons; the top ten hold 9% to 9.5%. A further study also used this sample, focusing on T cells of mothers and their children.

Source material: blood. Source of these receptors: a boy aged 10-17 years in good health.

In its sample, this clonotype was seen a few times. The chain recombines TRBV20-1 with TRBJ2-4, with 7 bases that match TRBD2. Germline CDR1 and CDR2: DFQATT and SNEGSKA (reference sequence). The length of the CDR3 is 15 residues. V shed 0 bases and J 3 bases; nucleotides not matched to a gene: 5. The CDR3 reads CSARDREERKNIQYF. The CDR3 region has the DNA TGCAGTGCTAGAGATCGGGAGGAGCGCAAAAACATTCAGTACTTC.

This clonotype was observed a few times. The chain recombines TRBV12-3 or TRBV12-4 with TRBJ2-5; TRBD2 matches at 8 bases. Gene TRBJ2-1 matches the end of the DNA better, so the J call may be wrong. The length of the CDR3 is 13 residues. DNA for the CDR3: TGTGCCAGCAGTAAAATAGCGGGGTATGAGCAGTTCTTC. Amino acid sequence: CASSKIAGYEQFF.

This CDR3 reads CASSSDWSSYNEQFF. The DNA for the CDR3 is TGTGCCAGCAGCTCTGACTGGAGCTCCTACAATGAGCAGTTCTTC. This chain connects TRBV9 to TRBJ2-1; D remains ambiguous. Trimming removed 4 bases from V and 0 bases from J, with 11 bases in between. The CDR3 length is 15 residues. Germline V lookup: CDR1 SGDLS, CDR2 YYNGEE.

The chain uses TRBV6-6 and TRBJ1-2; D gene ambiguous. CDR1 is MNHNY, CDR2 SVGAGI, per germline (reference sequence). V lost 7 bases and J 8 bases, leaving 23 bases between the germline ends. This CDR3 contains 15 residues. The CDR3 protein is CASTLTEGSRFGYTF. CDR3 DNA: TGTGCCAGCACCCTCACGGAGGGATCTAGGTTCGGCTACACCTTC.

This clonotype was seen only a few times. The J gene is TRBJ2-2, the V gene TRBV5-1; 13 positions match TRBD2. Germline V gene sequence: CDR1 SGHRS, CDR2 YFSETQ. This CDR3 is 17 amino acids long. J lost 4 bases, V lost 4 bases, and 7 bases had no gene match. CDR3 sequence (DNA): TGCGCCAGCAGCCCAAAGACTAGCGGGGGGTCCACCGGGGAGCTGTTTTTT. Its protein product is CASSPKTSGGSTGELFF.

The genes are TRBV4-1 and TRBJ1-6; D unresolved. Germline CDR1 and CDR2: MGHRA and YSYEKL. The CDR3 is 15 amino acids. Trimming cost V 1 base and J 10 bases, with 14 bases left between them. CDR3 sequence (DNA): TGCGCCAGCAGCCAAGTTACGGATTACATGTCACCCCTCCACTTT. Its protein is CASSQVTDYMSPLHF.

The chain couples TRBV12-3 or TRBV12-4 to TRBJ1-5; perhaps TRBD1 as D (6 bases). V gave up 5 bases and J gave up 3 bases, with 17 bases separating them. The CDR3 consists of 16 residues. Here the CDR3 reads CASSLVGGQNNQPQHF. In DNA form, the CDR3 reads TGTGCCAGCAGTCTTGTGGGGGGCCAGAACAATCAGCCCCAGCATTTT.

The chain links TRBV12-3 or TRBV12-4 to TRBJ2-5; D gene ambiguous. The J call may be wrong; the DNA end is better matched by TRBJ2-1. This CDR3 has 13 residues. CDR3 amino acids: CASRPTVNGEQFF. The CDR3 DNA sequence: TGTGCCAGCAGACCTACGGTAAATGGGGAGCAGTTCTTC.

This clonotype turned up a few times. The J gene is TRBJ2-5, the V gene TRBV20-1; 7 bases are shared with TRBD2. The J call is uncertain, as TRBJ2-7 better fits the DNA end. Per germline, CDR1 DFQATT and CDR2 SNEGSKA (reference sequence). The CDR3 covers 14 residues. The CDR3 DNA reads as TGCAGTGCTAGTGGGCCTAGCGGTCGGTACGAGCAGTACTTC. This sequence encodes CSASGPSGRYEQYF.

The chain joins TRBV28 to TRBJ1-5, with no clear D. Trimming removed 5 bases at V and 2 bases at J, with 10 bases between. The CDR3 is made up of 14 amino acids. Germline-derived CDR1 and CDR2 are MDHEN and SYDVKM. The CDR3 sequence: CASSLSAGNQPQHF. The CDR3 nucleotides read TGTGCCAGCAGTCTATCCGCCGGCAATCAGCCCCAGCATTTT.

This clonotype has only a few counts. The rearrangement joins TRBV5-1 to TRBJ2-6; D may match TRBD1 or TRBD2 (5 bases each). Per germline, CDR1 SGHRS and CDR2 YFSETQ. V lost 4 bases and J lost 0, with 11 bases in between. The CDR3 spans 16 residues. CDR3 DNA: TGCGCCAGCAGCCGGGACGGAAGCTCTGGGGCCAACGTCCTGACTTTC. It yields the protein CASSRDGSSGANVLTF.

The V gene is TRBV7-3, the J gene TRBJ2-3; 8 bases fit TRBD2. This CDR3 spans 17 amino acids. Trimming cost V 1 base and J 3 bases; bases outside gene matches: 9. Germline V gene sequence: CDR1 SGHTA, CDR2 FQGTGA. In nucleotides, the CDR3 is TGTGCCAGCAGCTTAAACGACGCGGGGGGTTTTACAGATACGCAGTATTTT. It yields the protein CASSLNDAGGFTDTQYF.

The V and J genes are TRBV12-3 or TRBV12-4 and TRBJ2-3, with 8 nucleotides matching TRBD1. This CDR3 is built from 15 residues. V gave up 3 bases and J gave up 3 bases; unmatched junction bases: 5. In nucleotides, the CDR3 is TGTGCCAGCAGTTTTCTCCAGGGGGCGACAGATACGCAGTATTTT. Residues: CASSFLQGATDTQYF.

This clonotype was seen only a few times. The gene calls are TRBV6-6 and TRBJ1-1; TRBD1 aligns across 9 bases. CDR3 size: 16 residues. Germline CDR1 reads MNHNY; CDR2 reads SVGAGI (reference sequence). V trimming: 2 bases; J trimming: 1 base; junction bases outside the gene matches: 5. DNA of the CDR3: TGTGCCAGCAGTTACACCCGGACAGGGGCGAACACTGAAGCTTTCTTT. Residues: CASSYTRTGANTEAFF.

The sample holds a few counts of this clonotype. CDR3 sequence reads: CATSDPQGGSYEQYF. The CDR3 DNA is TGTGCCACCAGTGACCCACAGGGGGGTTCCTACGAGCAGTACTTC. V gene TRBV24-1 combines with J gene TRBJ2-7; 8 positions match TRBD1. The CDR3 runs to 15 residues. J gave up 1 base and V 4 bases, and 5 bases lay outside the gene matches. Per germline, CDR1 KGHDR and CDR2 SFDVKD.

This rearrangement joins TRBV5-1 to TRBJ2-3; 10 bases match TRBD2. The germline gives CDR1 SGHRS, CDR2 YFSETQ. Trimming at V came to 3 bases and at J to 2 bases, leaving 6 bases not matched to a gene. CDR3 length equals 16 residues. The CDR3 sequence: CASSSTLAGVTDTQYF. CDR3 DNA sequence: TGCGCCAGCAGCTCCACTCTAGCGGGGGTCACAGATACGCAGTATTTT.

V is TRBV3-1 and J is TRBJ2-5; possible D gene TRBD2, 5 bases. The CDR3 is made up of 17 amino acids. V was cut by 2 bases and J by 2 bases, with 18 bases left in between. CDR1 LGHDT and CDR2 YNNKEL come from the germline V gene (reference sequence). CDR3: CASSQNMATGLQETQYF. The CDR3, as DNA: TGTGCCAGCAGCCAAAATATGGCGACTGGACTGCAAGAGACCCAGTACTTC.

V is TRBV4-1 and J is TRBJ1-2, with D maybe TRBD1 (6 bases). The germline CDR1 and CDR2 sequences are MGHRA and YSYEKL. Trimming left V 1 base short and J 2 bases short, with 8 bases between. This CDR3 is built from 14 residues. The CDR3 nucleotides are TGCGCCAGCAGCCAAGGGACAGAAAACTATGGCTACACCTTC. This translates into CASSQGTENYGYTF.

The chain is built from TRBV28 and TRBJ2-5; 8 bases match TRBD1. The germline V gene encodes CDR1 MDHEN and CDR2 SYDVKM. V lost 6 bases to trimming and J lost 4 bases; unmatched junction nucleotides: 4. The CDR3 has 13 amino acids. This CDR3 reads CASRTGGTETQYF. The CDR3 DNA reads as TGTGCCAGCAGAACAGGGGGGACAGAGACCCAGTACTTC.

The chain links TRBV24-1 to TRBJ2-5; a possible D gene is TRBD1 (6 bases). Germline V gives CDR1 KGHDR, CDR2 SFDVKD. The CDR3 has 13 amino acids. Trimming cost V 5 bases and J 5 bases, with 11 bases left between them. Here the CDR3 reads CATSGQGLETQYF. The CDR3 DNA is TGTGCCACCAGTGGGCAGGGGTTGGAGACCCAGTACTTC.

V is TRBV27 and J is TRBJ2-7; D may be TRBD1 or TRBD2 (5 bases each). This CDR3 spans 14 amino acids. The germline gives CDR1 MNHEY, CDR2 SMNVEV (reference sequence). The V and J ends lost 0 bases and 2 bases respectively, with 8 bases between them. Written as DNA, the CDR3 is TGTGCCAGCAGTTTATCCAGGGACCCCTACGAGCAGTACTTC. Translation gives CASSLSRDPYEQYF.

V gene TRBV4-3 combines with J gene TRBJ2-3; 10 nucleotides line up with TRBD2. CDR3 length: 16 residues. Germline CDR1 LGHNA, CDR2 YSLEER. The V segment lost 0 bases and the J segment 6 bases; nucleotides outside the gene matches: 6. In DNA form, the CDR3 reads TGCGCCAGCAGCCAAGAGGGGCTAGCGGGGGAGGATACGCAGTATTTT. Its translation: CASSQEGLAGEDTQYF.